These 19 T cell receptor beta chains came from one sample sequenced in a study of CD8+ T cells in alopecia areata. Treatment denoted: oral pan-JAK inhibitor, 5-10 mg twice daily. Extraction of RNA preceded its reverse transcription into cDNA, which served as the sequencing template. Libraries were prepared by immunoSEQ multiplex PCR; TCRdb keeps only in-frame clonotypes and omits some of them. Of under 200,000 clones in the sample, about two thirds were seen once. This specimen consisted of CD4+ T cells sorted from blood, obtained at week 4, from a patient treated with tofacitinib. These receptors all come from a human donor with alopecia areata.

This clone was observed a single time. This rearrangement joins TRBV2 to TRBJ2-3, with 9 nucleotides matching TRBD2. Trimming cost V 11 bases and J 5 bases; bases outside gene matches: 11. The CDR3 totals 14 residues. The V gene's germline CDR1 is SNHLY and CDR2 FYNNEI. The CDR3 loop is CAGISGGYGDTQYF. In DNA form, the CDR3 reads TGTGCCGGAATTAGCGGGGGTTATGGAGATACGCAGTATTTT. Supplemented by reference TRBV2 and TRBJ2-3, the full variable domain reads EPEVTQTPSHQVTQMGQEVILRCVPISNHLYFYWYRQILGQKVEFLVSFYNNEISEKSEIFDDQFSVERPDGSNFTLKIRSTKLEDSAMYFCAGISGGYGDTQYFGPGTRLTVL.

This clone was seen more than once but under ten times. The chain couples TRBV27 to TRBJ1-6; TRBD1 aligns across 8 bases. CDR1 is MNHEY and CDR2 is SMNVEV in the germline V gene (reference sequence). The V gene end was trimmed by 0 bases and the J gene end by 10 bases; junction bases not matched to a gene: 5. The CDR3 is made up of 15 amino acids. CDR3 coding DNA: TGTGCCAGCAGTTTATCGGACAGGGTAGGGTCACCCCTCCACTTT. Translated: CASSLSDRVGSPLHF.

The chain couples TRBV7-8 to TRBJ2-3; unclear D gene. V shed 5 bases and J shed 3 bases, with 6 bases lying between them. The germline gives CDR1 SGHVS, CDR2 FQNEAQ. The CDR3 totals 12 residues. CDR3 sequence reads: CASSTNTDTQYF. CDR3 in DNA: TGTGCCAGCAGCACCAATACAGATACGCAGTATTTT.

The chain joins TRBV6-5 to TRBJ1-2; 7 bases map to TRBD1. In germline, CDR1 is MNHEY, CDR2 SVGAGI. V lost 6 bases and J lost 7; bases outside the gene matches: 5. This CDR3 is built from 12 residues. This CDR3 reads CASSYRGSGYTF. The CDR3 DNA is TGTGCCAGCAGCTACAGGGGAAGTGGCTACACCTTC.

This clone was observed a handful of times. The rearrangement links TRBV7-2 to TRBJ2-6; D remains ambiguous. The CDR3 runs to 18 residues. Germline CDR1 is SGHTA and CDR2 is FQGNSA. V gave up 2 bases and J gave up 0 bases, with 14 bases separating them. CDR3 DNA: TGTGCCAGCAGCTTATTTGGCTGGCCCCGCTCTGGGGCCAACGTCCTGACTTTC. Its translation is CASSLFGWPRSGANVLTF. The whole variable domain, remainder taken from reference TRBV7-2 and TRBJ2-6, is GAGVSQSPSNKVTEKGKDVELRCDPISGHTALYWYRQSLGQGLEFLIYFQGNSAPDKSGLPSDRFSAERTGGSVSTLTIQRTQQEDSAVYLCASSLFGWPRSGANVLTFGAGSRLTVL.

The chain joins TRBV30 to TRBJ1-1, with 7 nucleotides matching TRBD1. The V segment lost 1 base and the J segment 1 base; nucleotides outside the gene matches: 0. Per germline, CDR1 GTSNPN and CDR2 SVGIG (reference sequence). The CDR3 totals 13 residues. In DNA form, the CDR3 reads TGTGCCTGGAGTGGACAGGGGAACACTGAAGCTTTCTTT. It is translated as CAWSGQGNTEAFF.

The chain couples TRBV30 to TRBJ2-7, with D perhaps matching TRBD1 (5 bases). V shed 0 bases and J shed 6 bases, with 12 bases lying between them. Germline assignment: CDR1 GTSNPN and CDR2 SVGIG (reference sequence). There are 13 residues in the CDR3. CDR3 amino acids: CAWSVRRGGEQYF. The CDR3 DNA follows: TGTGCCTGGAGTGTACGAAGGGGCGGCGAGCAGTACTTC.

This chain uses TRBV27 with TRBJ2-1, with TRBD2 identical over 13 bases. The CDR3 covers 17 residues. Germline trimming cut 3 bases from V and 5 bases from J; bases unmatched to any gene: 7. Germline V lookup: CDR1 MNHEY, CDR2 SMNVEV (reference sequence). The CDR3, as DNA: TGTGCCAGCAGTTTCCCGGGGGGGACTAGCGGGAACAATGAGCAGTTCTTC. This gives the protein CASSFPGGTSGNNEQFF.

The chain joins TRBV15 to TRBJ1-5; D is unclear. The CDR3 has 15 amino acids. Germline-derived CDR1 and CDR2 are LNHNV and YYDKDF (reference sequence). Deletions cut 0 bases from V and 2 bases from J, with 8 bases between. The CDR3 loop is CATSREAGGNQPQHF. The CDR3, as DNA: TGTGCCACCAGCAGAGAAGCGGGAGGCAATCAGCCCCAGCATTTT.

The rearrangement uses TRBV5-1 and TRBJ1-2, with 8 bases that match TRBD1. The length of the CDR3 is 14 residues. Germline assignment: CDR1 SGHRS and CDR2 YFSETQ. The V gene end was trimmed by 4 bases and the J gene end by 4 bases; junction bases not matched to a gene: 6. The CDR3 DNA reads TGCGCCAGCAGCGCGGGACAGGAGTTCTATGGCTACACCTTC. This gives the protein CASSAGQEFYGYTF.

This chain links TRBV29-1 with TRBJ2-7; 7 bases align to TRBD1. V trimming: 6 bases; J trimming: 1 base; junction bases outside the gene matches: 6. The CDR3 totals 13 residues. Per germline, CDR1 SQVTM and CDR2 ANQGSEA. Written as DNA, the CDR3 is TGCAGCGTCACAGGACAGGTTTCCTACGAGCAGTACTTC. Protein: CSVTGQVSYEQYF.

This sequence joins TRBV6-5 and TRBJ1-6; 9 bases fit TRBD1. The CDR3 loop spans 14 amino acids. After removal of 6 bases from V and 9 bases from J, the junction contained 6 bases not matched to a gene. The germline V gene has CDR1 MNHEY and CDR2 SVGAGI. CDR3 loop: CASRGQGFSSPLHF. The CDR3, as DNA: TGTGCCAGCAGAGGACAGGGGTTTAGTTCACCCCTCCACTTT.

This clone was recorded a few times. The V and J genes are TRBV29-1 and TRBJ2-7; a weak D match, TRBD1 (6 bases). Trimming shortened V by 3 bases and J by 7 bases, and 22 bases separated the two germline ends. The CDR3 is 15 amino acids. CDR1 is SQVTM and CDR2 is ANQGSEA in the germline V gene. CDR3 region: CSVDIGTTGYGEQYF. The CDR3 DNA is TGCAGCGTTGATATTGGGACAACCGGTTATGGGGAGCAGTACTTC.

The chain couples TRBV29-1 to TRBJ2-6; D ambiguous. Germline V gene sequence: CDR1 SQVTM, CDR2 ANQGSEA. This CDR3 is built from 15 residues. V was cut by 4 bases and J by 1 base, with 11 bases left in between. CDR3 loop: CSVGPIKSGANVLTF. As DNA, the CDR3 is TGCAGCGTTGGACCGATTAAATCTGGGGCCAACGTCCTGACTTTC.

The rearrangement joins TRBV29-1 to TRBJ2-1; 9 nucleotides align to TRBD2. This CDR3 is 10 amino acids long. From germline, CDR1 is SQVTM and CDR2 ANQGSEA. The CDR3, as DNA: TGCGCGGGGGGGGAAAATGAGCAGTTCTTC. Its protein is CAGGENEQFF.

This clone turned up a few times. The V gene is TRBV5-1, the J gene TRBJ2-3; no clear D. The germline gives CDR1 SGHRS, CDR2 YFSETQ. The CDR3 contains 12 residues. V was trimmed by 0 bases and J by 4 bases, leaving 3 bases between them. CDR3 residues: CASSLVSDTQYF. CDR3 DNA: TGCGCCAGCAGCTTGGTATCAGATACGCAGTATTTT.

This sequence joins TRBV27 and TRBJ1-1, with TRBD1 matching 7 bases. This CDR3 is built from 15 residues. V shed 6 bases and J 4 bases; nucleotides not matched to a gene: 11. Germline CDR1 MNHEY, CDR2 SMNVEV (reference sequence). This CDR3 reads CASRSSTGDGTEAFF. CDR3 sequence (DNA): TGTGCCAGCAGATCGAGTACAGGGGATGGCACTGAAGCTTTCTTT.

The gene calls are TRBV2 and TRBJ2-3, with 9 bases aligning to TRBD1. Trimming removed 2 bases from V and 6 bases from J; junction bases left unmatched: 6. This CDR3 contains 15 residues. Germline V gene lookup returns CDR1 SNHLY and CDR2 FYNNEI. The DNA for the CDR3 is TGTGCCAGCAGTGAAATAGACAGGGGGATGGATACGCAGTATTTT. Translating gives CASSEIDRGMDTQYF.

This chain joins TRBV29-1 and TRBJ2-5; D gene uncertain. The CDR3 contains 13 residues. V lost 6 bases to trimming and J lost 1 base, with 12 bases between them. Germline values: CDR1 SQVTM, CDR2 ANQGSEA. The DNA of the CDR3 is TGCAGCGTCCGCCCGGGCAGCCAAGAGACCCAGTACTTC. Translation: CSVRPGSQETQYF.